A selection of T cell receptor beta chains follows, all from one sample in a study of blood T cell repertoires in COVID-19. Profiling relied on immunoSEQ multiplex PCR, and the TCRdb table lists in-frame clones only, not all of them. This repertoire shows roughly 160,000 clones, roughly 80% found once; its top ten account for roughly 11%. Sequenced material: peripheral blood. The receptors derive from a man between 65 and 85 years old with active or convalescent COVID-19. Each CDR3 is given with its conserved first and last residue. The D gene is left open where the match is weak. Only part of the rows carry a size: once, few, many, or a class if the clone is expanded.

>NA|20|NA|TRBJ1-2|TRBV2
TGTGCCAGCAGGGGGGAGGACGGTTCCACTAGAAGAATCCTCCTCTATGGCTACACCTTC
CASRGEDGSTRRILLYGYTF
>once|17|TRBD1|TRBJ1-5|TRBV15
TGTGCCACCAGCAATGAGGGGACAGCCGTTAACAATCAGCCCCAGCATTTT
CATSNEGTAVNNQPQHF
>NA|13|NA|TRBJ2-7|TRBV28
TGTGCCAGCATCCTTGCCGCGCGGGGCGAGCAGTACTTC
CASILAARGEQYF
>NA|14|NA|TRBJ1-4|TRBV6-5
TGTGCCAGCAGACCTGGGGGAGGCGGGGAAAAACTGTTTTTT
CASRPGGGGEKLFF
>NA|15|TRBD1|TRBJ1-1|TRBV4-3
TGCGCCAGCAGCCAAGAGGGGGACAGGACGATTGAAGCTTTCTTT
CASSQEGDRTIEAFF
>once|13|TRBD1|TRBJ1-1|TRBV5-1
TGCGCCAGCAGCAGGACAGGGGGCACTGAAGCTTTCTTT
CASSRTGGTEAFF
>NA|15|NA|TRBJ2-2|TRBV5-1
TGCGCCAGCACCGCAGGGGCAGAAAACACCGGGGAGCTGTTTTTT
CASTAGAENTGELFF
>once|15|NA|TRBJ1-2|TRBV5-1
TGCGCCAGCAGCTTGGTTGAGTCGGGGAACTATGGCTACACCTTC
CASSLVESGNYGYTF
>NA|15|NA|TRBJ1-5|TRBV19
TGTGCCAGTAGTATTTTGGCTTACAGCAATCAGCCCCAGCATTTT
CASSILAYSNQPQHF
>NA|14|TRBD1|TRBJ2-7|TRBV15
TGTGCCACCAGCATAAGGACAGGATCCTACGAGCAGTACTTC
CATSIRTGSYEQYF
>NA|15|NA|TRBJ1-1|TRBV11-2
TGTGCCAGCAGCCTCAGACAGACCATGAACACTGAAGCTTTCTTT
CASSLRQTMNTEAFF
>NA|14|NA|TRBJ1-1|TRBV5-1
TGCGCCAGCAGCAGCAGGGGTGGGAACACTGAAGCTTTCTTT
CASSSRGGNTEAFF
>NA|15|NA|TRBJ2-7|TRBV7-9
TGTGCCAGCAGCTCCTGGGGGGGGGCATCCTACGAGCAGTACTTC
CASSSWGGASYEQYF
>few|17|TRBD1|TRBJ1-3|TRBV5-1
TGCGCCAGCAGCTTGGCCCCGGGACAGAGTACTGGAAACACCATATATTTT
CASSLAPGQSTGNTIYF
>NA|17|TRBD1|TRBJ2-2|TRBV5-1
TGCGCCAGCAGTTTCCTGGCGGGGACAGGCGGGTCCGGGGAGCTGTTTTTT
CASSFLAGTGGSGELFF
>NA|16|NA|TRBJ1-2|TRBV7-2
TGTGCCAGCAGCTTAGAAGGGGGAGGGCTACGCTATGGCTACACCTTC
CASSLEGGGLRYGYTF